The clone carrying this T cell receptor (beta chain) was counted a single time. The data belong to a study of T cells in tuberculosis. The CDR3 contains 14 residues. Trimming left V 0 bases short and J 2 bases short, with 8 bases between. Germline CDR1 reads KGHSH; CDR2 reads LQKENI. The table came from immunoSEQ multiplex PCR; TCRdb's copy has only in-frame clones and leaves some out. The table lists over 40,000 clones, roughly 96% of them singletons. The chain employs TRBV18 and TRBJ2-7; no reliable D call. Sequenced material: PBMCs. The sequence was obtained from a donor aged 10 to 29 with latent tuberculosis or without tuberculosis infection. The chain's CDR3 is CASSPPNGAYEQYF. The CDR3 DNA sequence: TGTGCCAGCTCACCACCGAACGGAGCCTACGAGCAGTACTTC.